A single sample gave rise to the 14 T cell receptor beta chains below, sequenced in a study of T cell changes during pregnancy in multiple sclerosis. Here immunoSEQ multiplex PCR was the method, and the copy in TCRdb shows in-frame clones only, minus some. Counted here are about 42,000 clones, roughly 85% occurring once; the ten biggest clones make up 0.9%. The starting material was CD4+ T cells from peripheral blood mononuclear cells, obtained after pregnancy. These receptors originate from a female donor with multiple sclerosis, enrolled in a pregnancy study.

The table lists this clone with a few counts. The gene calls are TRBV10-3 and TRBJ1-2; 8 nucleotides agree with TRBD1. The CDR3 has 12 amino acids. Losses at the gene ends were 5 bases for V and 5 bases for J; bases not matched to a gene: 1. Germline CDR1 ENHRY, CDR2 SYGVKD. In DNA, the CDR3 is TGTGCCATCAGTAGGACAGGGTATGGCTACACCTTC. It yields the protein CAISRTGYGYTF.

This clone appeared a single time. CDR3 region: CASSPGQQETQYF. The CDR3 DNA reads TGCGCCAGCAGCCCGGGACAGCAAGAGACCCAGTACTTC. The chain recombines TRBV5-1 with TRBJ2-5, with 7 bases identical to TRBD1. This CDR3 has 13 amino acids. CDR1 SGHRS and CDR2 YFSETQ come from the germline V gene. The junction had 2 bases not matched to a gene; V was cut back by 4 bases and J by 2 bases.

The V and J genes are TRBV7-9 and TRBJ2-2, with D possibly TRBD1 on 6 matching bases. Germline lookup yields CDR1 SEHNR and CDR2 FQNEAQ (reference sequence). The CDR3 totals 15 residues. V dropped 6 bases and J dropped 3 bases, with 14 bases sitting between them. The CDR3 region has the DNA TGTGCCAGCAGGGTCCATGGACAGTACACCGGGGAGCTGTTTTTT. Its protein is CASRVHGQYTGELFF.

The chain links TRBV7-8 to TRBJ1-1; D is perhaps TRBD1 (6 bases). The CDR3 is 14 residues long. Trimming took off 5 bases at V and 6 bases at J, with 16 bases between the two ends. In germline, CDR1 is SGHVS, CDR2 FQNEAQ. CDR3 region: CASSPYQGIAEAFF. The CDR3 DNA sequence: TGTGCCAGCAGCCCATATCAGGGGATCGCTGAAGCTTTCTTT. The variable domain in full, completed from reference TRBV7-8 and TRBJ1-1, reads GAGVSQSPRYKVAKRGQDVALRCDPISGHVSLFWYQQALGQGPEFLTYFQNEAQLDKSGLPSDRFFAERPEGSVSTLKIQRTQQEDSAVYLCASSPYQGIAEAFFGQGTRLTVV.

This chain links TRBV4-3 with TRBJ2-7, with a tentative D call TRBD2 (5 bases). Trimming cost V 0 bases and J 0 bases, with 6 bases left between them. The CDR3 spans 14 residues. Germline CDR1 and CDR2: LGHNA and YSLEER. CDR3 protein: CASSQDRDSYEQYF. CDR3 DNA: TGCGCCAGCAGCCAAGATCGGGACTCCTACGAGCAGTACTTC.

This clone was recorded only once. The CDR3 here is CASSFDRMEETQYF. Here the CDR3 DNA reads TGCGCCAGCAGCTTTGACAGGATGGAAGAGACCCAGTACTTC. The J gene is TRBJ2-5, the V gene TRBV5-1; a weak D match, TRBD1 (6 bases). CDR1 is SGHRS, CDR2 YFSETQ, per germline. V lost 2 bases and J lost 3, with 11 bases in between. There are 14 residues in the CDR3.

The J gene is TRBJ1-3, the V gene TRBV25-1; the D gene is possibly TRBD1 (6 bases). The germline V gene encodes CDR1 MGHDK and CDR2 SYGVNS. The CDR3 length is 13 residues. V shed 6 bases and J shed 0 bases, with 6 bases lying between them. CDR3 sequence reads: CASRQGSGNTIYF. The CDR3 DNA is TGTGCCAGCAGACAGGGCTCTGGAAACACCATATATTTT.

DNA for the CDR3: TGCGCCAGCAGCTTGAGGACGAGGGATGAGCAGTTCTTC. Amino acid sequence: CASSLRTRDEQFF. This chain uses TRBV5-1 with TRBJ2-1, with a tentative D call TRBD2 (5 bases). V lost 1 base, J lost 8 bases, and 10 bases lay in between. Germline CDR1 reads SGHRS; CDR2 reads YFSETQ. CDR3 length: 13 residues.

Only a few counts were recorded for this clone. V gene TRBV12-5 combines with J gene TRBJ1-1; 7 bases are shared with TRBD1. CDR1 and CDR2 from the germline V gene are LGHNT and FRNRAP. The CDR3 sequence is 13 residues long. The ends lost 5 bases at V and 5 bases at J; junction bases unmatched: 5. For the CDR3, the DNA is TGTGCTAGTGGTCTCCCGACAGGGACTGAAGCTTTCTTT. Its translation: CASGLPTGTEAFF.

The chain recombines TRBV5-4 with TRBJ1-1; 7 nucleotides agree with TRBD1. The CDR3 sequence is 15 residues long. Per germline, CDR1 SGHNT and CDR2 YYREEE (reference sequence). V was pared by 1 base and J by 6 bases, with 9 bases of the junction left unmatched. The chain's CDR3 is CASSLFAFRGAEAFF. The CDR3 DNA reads TGTGCCAGCAGCTTGTTTGCCTTCAGGGGGGCTGAAGCTTTCTTT.

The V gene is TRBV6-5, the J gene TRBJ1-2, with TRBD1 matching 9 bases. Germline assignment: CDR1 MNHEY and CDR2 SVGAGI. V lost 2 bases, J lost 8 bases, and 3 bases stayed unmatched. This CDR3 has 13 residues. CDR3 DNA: TGTGCCAGCAGTTACGACAGGGGGGCCGGCTACACCTTC. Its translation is CASSYDRGAGYTF.

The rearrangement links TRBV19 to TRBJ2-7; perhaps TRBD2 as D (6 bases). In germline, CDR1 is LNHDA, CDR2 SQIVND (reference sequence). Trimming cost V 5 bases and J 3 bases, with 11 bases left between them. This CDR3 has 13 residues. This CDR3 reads CASSLWGGYEQYF. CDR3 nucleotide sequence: TGTGCCAGTAGTTTGTGGGGAGGCTACGAGCAGTACTTC.

The CDR3 DNA follows: TGTGCCAGCAGCCAGCCGGGGGGGGAGACCCAGTACTTC. Its protein product is CASSQPGGETQYF. The chain couples TRBV5-4 to TRBJ2-5, with 8 bases identical to TRBD2. Germline assignment: CDR1 SGHNT and CDR2 YYREEE (reference sequence). This CDR3 has 13 amino acids. J lost 5 bases, V lost 4 bases, and 4 bases had no gene match.

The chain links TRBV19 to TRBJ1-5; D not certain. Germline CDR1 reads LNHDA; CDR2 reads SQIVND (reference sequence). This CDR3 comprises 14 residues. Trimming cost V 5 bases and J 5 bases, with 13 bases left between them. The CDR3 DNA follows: TGTGCCAGTAGTCGATCGGGAATCTATCAGCCCCAGCATTTT. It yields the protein CASSRSGIYQPQHF.